One and the same sample provided the 7 T cell receptor beta chains below, sequenced in a study of OX40 agonist ivuxolimab in advanced cancers. Some clones are missing from TCRdb's copy, which holds only in-frame ones; the method was immunoSEQ multiplex PCR. The sample yields roughly 83,000 clones, about four fifths seen once. The specimen was CD4+ or CD8+ T cells sorted from blood, collected in a trial of the OX40 agonist ivuxolimab. The receptor source for this set is an adult with an advanced solid tumor such as melanoma, head and neck, liver or kidney cancer.

V gene TRBV29-1 combines with J gene TRBJ2-5; 8 nucleotides line up with TRBD2. The V gene's germline CDR1 is SQVTM and CDR2 ANQGSEA. CDR3 length equals 15 residues. After removal of 2 bases from V and 1 base from J, the junction contained 6 bases not matched to a gene. The CDR3 nucleotides are TGCAGCGTTGAAACGGCGGGGGGCCTCCAAGAGACCCAGTACTTC. It codes for CSVETAGGLQETQYF. Together with reference TRBV29-1 and TRBJ2-5, the CDR3 gives the full variable domain: SAVISQKPSRDICQRGTSLTIQCQVDSQVTMMFWYRQQPGQSLTLIATANQGSEATYESGFVIDKFPISRPNLTFSTLTVSNMSPEDSSIYLCSVETAGGLQETQYFGPGTRLLVL.

The rearrangement joins TRBV5-6 to TRBJ1-2; D not resolved. This CDR3 is built from 14 residues. CDR1 and CDR2 from the germline V gene are SGHDT and YYEEEE. The V end was cut by 1 base, the J end by 4 bases, with 11 bases between. The CDR3 region has the DNA TGTGCCAGCAGCTTGCAGCTCCACTTCTATGGCTACACCTTC. Residues: CASSLQLHFYGYTF. The whole variable domain, remainder taken from reference TRBV5-6 and TRBJ1-2, is DAGVTQSPTHLIKTRGQQVTLRCSPKSGHDTVSWYQQALGQGPQFIFQYYEEEERQRGNFPDRFSGHQFPNYSSELNVNALLLGDSALYLCASSLQLHFYGYTFGSGTRLTVV.

This chain connects TRBV4-1 to TRBJ2-2, with D unclear. Looked up from germline, CDR1 is MGHRA and CDR2 is YSYEKL. CDR3 length: 13 residues. V was trimmed by 0 bases and J by 8 bases, leaving 7 bases between them. CDR3 protein: CASSQEELGELFF. CDR3 DNA sequence: TGCGCCAGCAGCCAAGAAGAGCTAGGGGAGCTGTTTTTT.

The J gene is TRBJ2-5, the V gene TRBV5-1; 12 bases line up with TRBD2. This CDR3 comprises 15 residues. The germline gives CDR1 SGHRS, CDR2 YFSETQ. Trimming at V came to 3 bases and at J to 2 bases, leaving 2 bases not matched to a gene. For the CDR3, the DNA is TGCGCCAGCAGCTCCGGACTAGCGGGACAAGAGACCCAGTACTTC. Its protein is CASSSGLAGQETQYF. Full variable domain (missing parts from reference TRBV5-1 and TRBJ2-5): KAGVTQTPRYLIKTRGQQVTLSCSPISGHRSVSWYQQTPGQGLQFLFEYFSETQRNKGNFPGRFSGRQFSNSRSEMNVSTLELGDSALYLCASSSGLAGQETQYFGPGTRLLVL.

The table lists this clone with a count of one. V gene TRBV6-6 combines with J gene TRBJ1-5, with TRBD1 as a possible D gene (6 bases). The CDR3 totals 15 residues. Germline values: CDR1 MNHNY, CDR2 SVGAGI (reference sequence). Trimming stripped 4 bases from V and 5 bases from J, with 15 bases between. CDR3 nucleotides: TGTGCCAGCAGTTTCACCCCGGGGGCTGATCAGCCCCAGCATTTT. Encoded protein: CASSFTPGADQPQHF.

The chain couples TRBV27 to TRBJ1-1; D may be TRBD1 (5 bases). Germline V gene sequence: CDR1 MNHEY, CDR2 SMNVEV (reference sequence). V lost 10 bases and J lost 1, with 19 bases in between. The CDR3 consists of 15 residues. The CDR3 sequence is CATLGLGRTNTEAFF. The DNA for the CDR3 is TGTGCCACACTCGGACTGGGACGGACGAACACTGAAGCTTTCTTT.

This chain uses TRBV30 with TRBJ2-2; perhaps TRBD2 as D (6 bases). Germline-derived CDR1 and CDR2 are GTSNPN and SVGIG (reference sequence). This CDR3 region has 16 residues. V lost 0 bases to trimming and J lost 4 bases, with 15 bases between them. The CDR3 coding sequence is TGTGCCTGGAGTGTAAGTTGGCAGGGAGGCACCGGGGAGCTGTTTTTT. It is translated as CAWSVSWQGGTGELFF.